These 5 T cell receptor beta chains originate from one sample sequenced in a study of lymphopenia after photon versus proton radiotherapy. Profiled with immunoSEQ multiplex PCR; TCRdb holds only in-frame clones, not every one. The table includes about 18,000 clones, 92% detected once. The material sequenced was peripheral blood, taken from a patient treated with photon-based radiotherapy. These receptor sequences come from a woman aged 35 to 49 with cholangiocarcinoma.

The V and J genes are TRBV11-2 and TRBJ1-1, with D unclear. The CDR3 extends over 12 amino acids. CDR1 and CDR2 (germline): SGHAT, FQNNGV. V lost 5 bases, J lost 12 bases, and 16 bases lay in between. The CDR3 is CASSQTVGLTFF. The CDR3 nucleotides are TGTGCCAGCAGCCAGACCGTAGGGCTAACTTTCTTT.

In DNA, the CDR3 is TGCGCCAGCAGGCGGCCAGAGGAGGGCTCCTACAATGAGCAGTTCTTC. This sequence encodes CASRRPEEGSYNEQFF. The V and J genes are TRBV5-1 and TRBJ2-1; TRBD2 might be the D (6 bases). Trimming took off 5 bases at V and 0 bases at J, with 15 bases between the two ends. The CDR3 contains 16 residues. Germline V gene sequence: CDR1 SGHRS, CDR2 YFSETQ.

The CDR3 coding sequence is TGTGGTGCCAGCAGGGGCGGCCGGCGGGAAGAAAAACTGTTTTTT. The encoded protein is CGASRGGRREEKLFF. V gene TRBV6-1 combines with J gene TRBJ1-4, with D possibly TRBD1 on 6 matching bases. This CDR3 is 15 amino acids long. Germline CDR1 and CDR2: MNHNS and SASEGT.

This chain connects TRBV28 to TRBJ2-7, with 9 nucleotides matching TRBD1. This CDR3 is 14 amino acids long. V lost 5 bases to trimming and J lost 7 bases; unmatched junction nucleotides: 9. From germline, CDR1 is MDHEN and CDR2 SYDVKM. The CDR3 region has the DNA TGTGCCAGCAGTCCGACCGGACAGGGGCGGGAGCAGTACTTC. Its protein is CASSPTGQGREQYF.

In its sample, this clone was seen once. The chain employs TRBV9 and TRBJ2-1; D is uncertain. Germline values: CDR1 SGDLS, CDR2 YYNGEE. The CDR3 has 15 residues. Trimming removed 0 bases at V and 5 bases at J, with 12 bases between. The CDR3 DNA is TGTGCCAGCAGCGTAGGTGGCCCCCTACACAATGAGCAGTTCTTC. Its protein product is CASSVGGPLHNEQFF.